Described below is a single T cell receptor beta chain sequence and its context. Its antigen is undetermined. An assay was performed, and its level was deep. Source study methods: Owing to the provision of junction-only sequences devoid of quality scores by immunoSEQ, filtering differed. Here immunoSEQ multiplex PCR was the method, and the copy in TCRdb shows in-frame clones only, minus some. V and J calls and clone size are as listed in that table; D and trimming were resolved from the DNA. The data contain roughly 2.1 million clones, approximately 94% of them singletons. The CDR3 length is 20 residues. The germline V gene has CDR1 LGHNA and CDR2 YSLEER. V shed 0 bases and J 0 bases; nucleotides not matched to a gene: 11. CD45RO-negative, CCR7-selected cells formed the naive CD8 fraction, which excluded terminally differentiated effector memory CD45RA+ cells. The data originate from a study of shared clonotypes between healthy human individuals. Study observations and caveats: Sharing across a few donors was seen in roughly 5.2% of naive CD4 clonotypes. Sequencing depth was expected to affect clonotype sharing among donors.

This chain joins TRBV4-3 and TRBJ2-6; the match to TRBD1 covers 7 bases. This sequence originates from a man in his late teens or twenties in good health. Some clones in this sample may be carry-over from other donors' samples. Input material: naive CD8+ T cells from PBMCs. DNA for the CDR3: TGCGCCAGCAGCCAAGAGGCGCACAGGGGCCTCAGCTCTGGGGCCAACGTCCTGACTTTC. Protein product: CASSQEAHRGLSSGANVLTF.